These T cell receptor beta chains were read from a single sample in a study of T cell changes during pregnancy in multiple sclerosis. Some clones are missing from TCRdb's copy, which holds only in-frame ones; the method was immunoSEQ multiplex PCR. The sample includes about 27,000 clones, roughly 90% of them seen just once. The specimen was CD8+ T cells from peripheral blood mononuclear cells, collected in the second trimester of pregnancy. The receptors were gathered from a female donor with multiple sclerosis, enrolled in a pregnancy study. CDR3s include the opening cysteine and the closing phenylalanine or tryptophan. Fields, in order: CDR3 protein, CDR3 DNA, J gene, V gene, clone size, D gene. D genes are given only for firm matches. Rows may omit the clone size; those that give it use once, few, many or a size class.

CASRSLARGLNSPLHF | TGTGCCAGCAGATCCCTTGCCAGGGGTCTCAACTCACCCCTCCACTTT | TRBJ1-6 | TRBV27 | . | .
CASSQAGTQYF | TGTGCCAGCAGCCAAGCGGGGACCCAGTACTTC | TRBJ2-5 | TRBV14 | . | .
CASSDGTSGGDTQYF | TGTGCCAGCAGTGACGGGACTAGCGGGGGGGATACGCAGTATTTT | TRBJ2-3 | TRBV6-4 | . | TRBD2
CASRRGTDHGYTF | TGTGCCAGCAGGAGGGGGACAGACCATGGCTACACCTTC | TRBJ1-2 | TRBV28 | . | TRBD1
CASSQDSGGVDEQFF | TGCGCCAGCAGCCAAGACAGCGGGGGGGTCGATGAGCAGTTCTTC | TRBJ2-1 | TRBV4-1 | . | TRBD2
CAWSVRGASYEQYF | TGTGCCTGGAGTGTACGTGGGGCCTCCTACGAGCAGTACTTC | TRBJ2-7 | TRBV30 | . | .
CASSETSYNEQFF | TGTGCCAGCAGTGAGACTAGCTACAATGAGCAGTTCTTC | TRBJ2-1 | TRBV6-4 | . | .
CASSPQVGYEQYF | TGCGCCAGCAGTCCCCAGGTGGGCTACGAGCAGTACTTC | TRBJ2-7 | TRBV4-1 | . | .
CSVDLGTGGRHGYTF | TGCAGCGTTGATCTCGGGACAGGGGGTCGTCATGGCTACACCTTC | TRBJ1-2 | TRBV29-1 | . | TRBD1
CASSQDSGIGTEAFF | TGCGCCAGCAGCCAAGATTCGGGGATTGGGACTGAAGCTTTCTTT | TRBJ1-1 | TRBV4-1 | once | .
CASSFTTSAADTQYF | TGTGCCAGCAGCTTCACCACATCCGCCGCAGATACGCAGTATTTT | TRBJ2-3 | TRBV11-3 | . | .
CAISESLGRVTHEQYF | TGTGCCATCAGTGAGTCGTTGGGCAGGGTAACCCACGAGCAGTACTTC | TRBJ2-7 | TRBV10-3 | . | .
CASSQGTATLYEQYF | TGCGCCAGCAGCCAAGGGACAGCAACTCTCTACGAGCAGTACTTC | TRBJ2-7 | TRBV4-3 | . | .
CASSLSTSGITDTQYF | TGTGCCAGCAGCTTATCAACTAGCGGGATCACAGATACGCAGTATTTT | TRBJ2-3 | TRBV7-2 | . | TRBD2
CASSQDLERGNTGELFF | TGCGCCAGCAGCCAAGATCTCGAGCGGGGTAACACCGGGGAGCTGTTTTTT | TRBJ2-2 | TRBV4-3 | . | TRBD2
CASSRGGVGELFF | TGTGCCAGCAGCCGAGGGGGGGTCGGGGAGCTGTTTTTT | TRBJ2-2 | TRBV7-9 | . | .
CASSAIREEEKLFF | TGTGCCAGCAGCGCAATCCGGGAAGAAGAAAAACTGTTTTTT | TRBJ1-4 | TRBV7-3 | . | .
CASSPRSASTDTQYF | TGTGCCAGTAGCCCTAGGTCAGCAAGCACAGATACGCAGTATTTT | TRBJ2-3 | TRBV19 | . | .
CASSPRPRLDSPLHF | TGTGCCAGCAGCCCCCGCCCAAGATTAGATTCACCCCTCCACTTT | TRBJ1-6 | TRBV5-5 | . | .
CASSPTSGGPRQYF | TGTGCCAGCAGTCCGACTAGCGGGGGGCCTCGGCAGTACTTC | TRBJ2-7 | TRBV28 | . | TRBD2
CASSAGNGYTF | TGTGCCAGCAGTGCAGGGAACGGCTACACCTTC | TRBJ1-2 | TRBV7-3 | . | .
CASSPGTGYNGELFF | TGTGCCAGCAGCCCCGGGACAGGGTATAACGGGGAGCTGTTTTTT | TRBJ2-2 | TRBV7-8 | . | TRBD1
CASSPTGGEGLEGGYTF | TGTGCCAGCAGTCCCACAGGGGGCGAAGGTTTAGAAGGCGGCTACACCTTC | TRBJ1-2 | TRBV27 | . | TRBD1
CASSRRGTNYGYTF | TGTGCCAGCAGCCGACGGGGGACGAACTATGGCTACACCTTC | TRBJ1-2 | TRBV9 | . | .
CASSIGSQTNQPQHF | TGTGCCAGTAGTATAGGTTCACAGACCAATCAGCCCCAGCATTTT | TRBJ1-5 | TRBV19 | once | .
CASGPSGAPPGTDTQYF | TGTGCTAGTGGTCCTAGCGGGGCCCCTCCAGGCACAGATACGCAGTATTTT | TRBJ2-3 | TRBV12-5 | . | TRBD2
CASSGGVGNTGELFF | TGTGCCAGCAGCGGAGGGGTCGGGAACACCGGGGAGCTGTTTTTT | TRBJ2-2 | TRBV5-4 | . | .
CASSLRGYRTGELFF | TGTGCCAGCAGCTTGAGGGGGTATCGCACCGGGGAGCTGTTTTTT | TRBJ2-2 | TRBV5-6 | . | .
CASSFIQGAGTEAFF | TGTGCCAGCAGCTTCATACAGGGGGCAGGTACTGAAGCTTTCTTT | TRBJ1-1 | TRBV7-6 | . | TRBD1
CASSAPGESTEAFF | TGCGCCAGCAGCGCCCCAGGGGAGAGCACTGAAGCTTTCTTT | TRBJ1-1 | TRBV5-1 | . | .
CAWSVQGGGNYGYTF | TGTGCCTGGAGTGTACAGGGGGGCGGAAACTATGGCTACACCTTC | TRBJ1-2 | TRBV30 | . | TRBD1
CASSFSGGLDTQYF | TGTGCCAGCAGCTTCAGCGGGGGTCTAGATACGCAGTATTTT | TRBJ2-3 | TRBV7-8 | . | TRBD2
CASRGGEGGQFVQPQHF | TGTGCCAGCCGCGGAGGAGAGGGGGGACAGTTTGTTCAGCCCCAGCATTTT | TRBJ1-5 | TRBV10-3 | . | TRBD1
CASIGGTGGSPLHF | TGTGCCAGCATCGGGGGGACAGGGGGTTCACCCCTCCACTTT | TRBJ1-6 | TRBV6-1 | . | TRBD1
CASGDSYGYTF | TGTGCCAGCGGTGACAGCTATGGCTACACCTTC | TRBJ1-2 | TRBV14 | . | .
CASSVKGGPGGYTF | TGTGCCAGCAGTGTTAAAGGGGGACCCGGTGGCTACACCTTC | TRBJ1-2 | TRBV27 | . | .
CASSYSYRGGYNEQFF | TGTGCCAGCAGTTACTCTTACCGCGGGGGGTACAATGAGCAGTTCTTC | TRBJ2-1 | TRBV6-5 | once | TRBD2
CASSYQGTPAYEQYF | TGTGCCAGCAGTTACCAGGGTACCCCGGCCTACGAGCAGTACTTC | TRBJ2-7 | TRBV6-5 | . | .
CASSLVGETEAFF | TGTGCCAGCAGCTTAGTAGGGGAAACTGAAGCTTTCTTT | TRBJ1-1 | TRBV7-9 | . | .
CASSITWRTEAFF | TGTGCCAGTAGCATTACATGGAGGACTGAAGCTTTCTTT | TRBJ1-1 | TRBV19 | . | .
CASSYFQGGYGYTF | TGTGCCAGCAGTTACTTCCAGGGTGGATATGGCTACACCTTC | TRBJ1-2 | TRBV6-6 | . | .
CASSQEGAGTNEKLFF | TGCGCCAGCAGCCAAGAAGGGGCCGGCACTAATGAAAAACTGTTTTTT | TRBJ1-4 | TRBV4-3 | . | .
CASSFQGDLDTQYF | TGTGCCAGCAGCTTCCAGGGGGATCTTGATACGCAGTATTTT | TRBJ2-3 | TRBV5-6 | . | TRBD1
CAWSITGGNSPLHF | TGTGCCTGGAGTATAACAGGGGGCAATTCACCCCTCCACTTT | TRBJ1-6 | TRBV30 | . | TRBD1
CASSKIWDRMTYEQYF | TGTGCCAGCAGCAAAATCTGGGACAGGATGACCTACGAGCAGTACTTC | TRBJ2-7 | TRBV21-1 | once | .
CASSYSGGDSPLHF | TGTGCCAGCAGCTATTCAGGGGGCGATTCACCCCTCCACTTT | TRBJ1-6 | TRBV7-9 | once | TRBD1
CASSALTGDEAFF | TGCGCCAGCAGCGCCTTGACAGGGGATGAAGCTTTCTTT | TRBJ1-1 | TRBV4-3 | . | TRBD1
CASSIGDYNSPLHF | TGTGCCAGTAGTATAGGAGACTATAATTCACCCCTCCACTTT | TRBJ1-6 | TRBV19 | . | .